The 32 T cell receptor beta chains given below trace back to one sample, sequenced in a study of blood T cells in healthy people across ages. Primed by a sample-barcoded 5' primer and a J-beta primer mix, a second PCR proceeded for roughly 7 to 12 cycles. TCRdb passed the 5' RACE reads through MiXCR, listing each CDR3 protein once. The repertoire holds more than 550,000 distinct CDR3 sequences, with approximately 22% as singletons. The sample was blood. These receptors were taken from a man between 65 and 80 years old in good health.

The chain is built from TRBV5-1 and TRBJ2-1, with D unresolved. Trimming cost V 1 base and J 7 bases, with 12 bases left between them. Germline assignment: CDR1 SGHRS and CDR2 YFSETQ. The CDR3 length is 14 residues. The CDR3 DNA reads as TGCGCCAGCAGCTTGAGCTACATACTAAATGAGCAGTTCTTC. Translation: CASSLSYILNEQFF.

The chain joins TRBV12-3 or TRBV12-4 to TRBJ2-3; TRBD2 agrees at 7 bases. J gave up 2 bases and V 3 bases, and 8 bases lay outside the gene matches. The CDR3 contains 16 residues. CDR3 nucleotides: TGTGCCAGCAGTTTCTCGGGGGGAGCCAACACAGATACGCAGTATTTT. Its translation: CASSFSGGANTDTQYF.

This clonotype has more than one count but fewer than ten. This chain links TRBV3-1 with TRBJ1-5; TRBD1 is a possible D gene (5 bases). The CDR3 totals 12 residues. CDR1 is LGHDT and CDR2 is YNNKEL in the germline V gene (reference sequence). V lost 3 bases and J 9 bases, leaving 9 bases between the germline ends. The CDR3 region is CASSQGGWPQHF. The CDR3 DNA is TGTGCCAGCAGCCAGGGGGGTTGGCCCCAGCATTTT.

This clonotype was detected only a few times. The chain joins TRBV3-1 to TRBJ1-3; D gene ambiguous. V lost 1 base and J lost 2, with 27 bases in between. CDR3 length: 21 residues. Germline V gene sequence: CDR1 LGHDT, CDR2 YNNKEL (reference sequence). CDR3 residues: CASSQAREHKPPMGTGNTIYF. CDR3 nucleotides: TGTGCCAGCAGCCAAGCAAGGGAACATAAACCCCCCATGGGCACTGGAAACACCATATATTTT. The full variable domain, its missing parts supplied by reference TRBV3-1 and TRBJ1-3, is DTAVSQTPKYLVTQMGNDKSIKCEQNLGHDTMYWYKQDSKKFLKIMFSYNNKELIINETVPNRFSPKSPDKAHLNLHINSLELGDSAVYFCASSQAREHKPPMGTGNTIYFGEGSWLTVV.

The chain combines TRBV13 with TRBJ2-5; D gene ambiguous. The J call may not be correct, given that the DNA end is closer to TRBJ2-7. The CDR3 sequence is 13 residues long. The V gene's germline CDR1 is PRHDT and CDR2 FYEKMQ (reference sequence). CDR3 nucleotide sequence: TGTGCCAGCAGCTTACTTAACGGCTACGAGCAGTACTTC. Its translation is CASSLLNGYEQYF.

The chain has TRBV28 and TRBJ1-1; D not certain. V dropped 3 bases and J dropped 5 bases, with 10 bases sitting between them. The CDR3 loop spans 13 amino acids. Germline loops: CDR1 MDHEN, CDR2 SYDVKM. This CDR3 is CASSFPPATEAFF. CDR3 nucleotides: TGTGCCAGCAGTTTCCCCCCAGCGACTGAAGCTTTCTTT.

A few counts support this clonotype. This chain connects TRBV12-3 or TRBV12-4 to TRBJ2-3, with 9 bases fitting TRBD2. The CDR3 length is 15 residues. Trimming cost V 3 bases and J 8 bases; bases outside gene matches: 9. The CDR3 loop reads CASSFGASGEGTQYF. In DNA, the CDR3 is TGTGCCAGCAGTTTCGGGGCTAGCGGGGAAGGTACGCAGTATTTT.

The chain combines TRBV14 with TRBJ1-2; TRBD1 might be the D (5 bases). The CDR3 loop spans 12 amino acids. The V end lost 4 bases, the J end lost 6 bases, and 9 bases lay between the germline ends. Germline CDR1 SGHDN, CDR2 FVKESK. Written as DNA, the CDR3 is TGTGCCAGCAGCCCCTCAGGGCATGGCTACACCTTC. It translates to CASSPSGHGYTF.

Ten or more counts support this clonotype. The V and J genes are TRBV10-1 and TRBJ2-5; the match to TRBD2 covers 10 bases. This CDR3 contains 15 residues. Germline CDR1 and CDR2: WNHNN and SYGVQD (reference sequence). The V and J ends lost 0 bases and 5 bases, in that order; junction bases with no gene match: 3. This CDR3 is CASSESLAGDETQYF. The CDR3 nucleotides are TGCGCCAGCAGTGAGTCGCTAGCGGGGGACGAGACCCAGTACTTC.

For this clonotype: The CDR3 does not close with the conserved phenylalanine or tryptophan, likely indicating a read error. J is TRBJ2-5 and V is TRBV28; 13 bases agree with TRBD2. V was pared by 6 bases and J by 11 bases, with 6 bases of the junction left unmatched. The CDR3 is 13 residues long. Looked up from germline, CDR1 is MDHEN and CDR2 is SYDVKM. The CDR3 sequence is CASRLAGGQEQYV. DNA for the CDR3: TGTGCCAGCAGACTAGCGGGAGGGCAAGAGCAGTACGTC.

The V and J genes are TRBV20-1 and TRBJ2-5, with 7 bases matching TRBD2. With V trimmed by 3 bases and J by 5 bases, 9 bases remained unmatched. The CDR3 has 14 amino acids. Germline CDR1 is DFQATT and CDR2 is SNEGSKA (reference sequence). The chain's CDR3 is CSARRPGGSETQYF. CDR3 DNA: TGCAGTGCTAGGCGTCCGGGCGGGAGTGAGACCCAGTACTTC.

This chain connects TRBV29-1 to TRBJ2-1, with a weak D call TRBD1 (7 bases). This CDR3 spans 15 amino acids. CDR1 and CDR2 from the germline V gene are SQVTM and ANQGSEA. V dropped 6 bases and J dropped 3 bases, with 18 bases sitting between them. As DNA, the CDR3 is TGCAGCGTCCGACCGCAGGGGGAGGACTACAATGAGCAGTTCTTC. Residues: CSVRPQGEDYNEQFF.

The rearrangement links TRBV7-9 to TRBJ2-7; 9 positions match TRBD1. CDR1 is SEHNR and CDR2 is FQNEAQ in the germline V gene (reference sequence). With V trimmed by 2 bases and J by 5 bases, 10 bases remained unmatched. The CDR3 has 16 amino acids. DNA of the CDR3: TGTGCCAGCAGCTTATCAACCGGGACAGGGTTCGACGAGCAGTACTTC. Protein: CASSLSTGTGFDEQYF.

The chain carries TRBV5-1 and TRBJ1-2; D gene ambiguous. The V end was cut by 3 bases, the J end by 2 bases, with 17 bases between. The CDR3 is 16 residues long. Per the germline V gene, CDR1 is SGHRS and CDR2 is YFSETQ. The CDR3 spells CASSWSGQSFNYGYTF. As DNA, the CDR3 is TGCGCCAGCAGCTGGAGCGGGCAGTCTTTCAACTATGGCTACACCTTC.

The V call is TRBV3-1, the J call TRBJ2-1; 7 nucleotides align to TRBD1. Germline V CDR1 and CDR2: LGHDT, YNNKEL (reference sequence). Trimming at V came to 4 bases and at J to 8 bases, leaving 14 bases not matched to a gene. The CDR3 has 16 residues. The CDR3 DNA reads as TGTGCCAGCAGCCCTTCCTGGGTAGAGGGGGCGTATGAGCAGTTCTTC. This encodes CASSPSWVEGAYEQFF.

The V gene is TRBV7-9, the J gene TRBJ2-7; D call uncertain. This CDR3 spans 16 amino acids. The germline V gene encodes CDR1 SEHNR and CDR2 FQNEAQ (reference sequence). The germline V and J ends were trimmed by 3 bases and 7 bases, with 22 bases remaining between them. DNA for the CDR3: TGTGCCAGCAGCTTGGATATGGACCCCTCGGGTGCGGAGCAGTACTTC. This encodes CASSLDMDPSGAEQYF.

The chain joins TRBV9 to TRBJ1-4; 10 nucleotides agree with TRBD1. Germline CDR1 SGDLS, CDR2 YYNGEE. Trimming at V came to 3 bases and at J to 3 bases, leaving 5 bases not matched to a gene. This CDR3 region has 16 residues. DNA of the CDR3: TGTGCCAGCAGCGCCGGGACAGGGGCCGCTAATGAAAAACTGTTTTTT. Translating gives CASSAGTGAANEKLFF.

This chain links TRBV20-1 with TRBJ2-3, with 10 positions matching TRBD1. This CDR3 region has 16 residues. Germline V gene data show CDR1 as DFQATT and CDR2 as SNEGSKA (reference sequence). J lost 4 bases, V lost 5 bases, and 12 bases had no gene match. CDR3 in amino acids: CSALPPGQGMSDTQYF. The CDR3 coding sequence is TGCAGTGCTCTCCCGCCGGGACAGGGGATGTCAGATACGCAGTATTTT.

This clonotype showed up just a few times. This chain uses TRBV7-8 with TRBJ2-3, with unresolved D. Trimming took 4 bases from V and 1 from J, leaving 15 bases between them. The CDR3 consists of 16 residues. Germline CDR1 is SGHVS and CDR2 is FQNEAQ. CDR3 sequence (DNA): TGTGCCAGCAGCTCATGGGGTACCCGCGGCACAGATACGCAGTATTTT. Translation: CASSSWGTRGTDTQYF.

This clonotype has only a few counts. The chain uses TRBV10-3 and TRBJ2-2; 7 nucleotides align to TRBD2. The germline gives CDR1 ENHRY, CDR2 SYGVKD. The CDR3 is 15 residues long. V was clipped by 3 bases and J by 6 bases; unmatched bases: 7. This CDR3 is CAISDSTSDPGELFF. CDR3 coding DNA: TGTGCCATCAGTGATAGTACTAGCGATCCCGGGGAGCTGTTTTTT.

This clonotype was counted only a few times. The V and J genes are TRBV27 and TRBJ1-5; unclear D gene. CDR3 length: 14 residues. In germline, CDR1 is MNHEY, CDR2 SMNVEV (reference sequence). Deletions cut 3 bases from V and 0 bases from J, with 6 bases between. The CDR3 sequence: CASSLKNSNQPQHF. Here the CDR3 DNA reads TGTGCCAGCAGTTTGAAGAATAGCAATCAGCCCCAGCATTTT.

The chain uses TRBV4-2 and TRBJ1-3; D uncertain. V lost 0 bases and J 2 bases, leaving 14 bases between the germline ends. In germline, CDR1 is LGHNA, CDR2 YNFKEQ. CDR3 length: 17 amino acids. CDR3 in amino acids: CASSQEPRWGTGNTIYF. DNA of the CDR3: TGTGCCAGCAGCCAAGAACCGCGGTGGGGTACTGGAAACACCATATATTTT.

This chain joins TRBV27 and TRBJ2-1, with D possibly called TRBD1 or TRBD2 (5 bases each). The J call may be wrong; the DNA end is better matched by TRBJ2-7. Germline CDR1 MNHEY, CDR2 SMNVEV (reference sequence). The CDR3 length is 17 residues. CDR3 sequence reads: CASSFALGTLSSYEQYF. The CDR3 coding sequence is TGTGCCAGCAGTTTCGCCCTTGGGACGTTGAGCTCCTACGAGCAGTACTTC.

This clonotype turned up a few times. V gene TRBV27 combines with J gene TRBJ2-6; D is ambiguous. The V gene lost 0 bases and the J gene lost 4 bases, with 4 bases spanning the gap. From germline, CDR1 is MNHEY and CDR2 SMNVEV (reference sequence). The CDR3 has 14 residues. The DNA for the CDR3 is TGTGCCAGCAGTTTATCGTACGGGGCCAACGTCCTGACTTTC. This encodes CASSLSYGANVLTF.

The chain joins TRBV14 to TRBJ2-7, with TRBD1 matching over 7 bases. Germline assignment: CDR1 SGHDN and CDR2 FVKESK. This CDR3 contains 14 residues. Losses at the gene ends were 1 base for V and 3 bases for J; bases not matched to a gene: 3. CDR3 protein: CASSQGNRGYEQYF. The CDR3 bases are TGTGCCAGCAGCCAAGGAAACAGGGGCTACGAGCAGTACTTC.

CDR3 nucleotide sequence: TGTGCCAGCAGCTTAGTAATCCAGCGGGTCAAAAACATTCAGTACTTC. Protein: CASSLVIQRVKNIQYF. The chain couples TRBV7-2 to TRBJ2-4; TRBD2 is a possible D gene (6 bases). In germline, CDR1 is SGHTA, CDR2 FQGNSA. The CDR3 spans 16 residues. V was clipped by 1 base and J by 3 bases, with 13 bases between them.

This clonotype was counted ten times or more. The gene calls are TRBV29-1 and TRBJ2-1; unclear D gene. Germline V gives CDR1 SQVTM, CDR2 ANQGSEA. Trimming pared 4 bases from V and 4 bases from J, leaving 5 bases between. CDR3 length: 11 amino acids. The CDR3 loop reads CSVGRYNEQFF. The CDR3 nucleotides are TGCAGCGTTGGACGGTACAATGAGCAGTTCTTC.

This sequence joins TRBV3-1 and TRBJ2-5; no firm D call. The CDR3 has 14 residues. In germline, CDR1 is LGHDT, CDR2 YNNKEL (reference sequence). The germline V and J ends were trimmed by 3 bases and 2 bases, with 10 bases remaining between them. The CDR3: CASSHWAQQETQYF. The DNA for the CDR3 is TGTGCCAGCAGCCATTGGGCCCAGCAAGAGACCCAGTACTTC.

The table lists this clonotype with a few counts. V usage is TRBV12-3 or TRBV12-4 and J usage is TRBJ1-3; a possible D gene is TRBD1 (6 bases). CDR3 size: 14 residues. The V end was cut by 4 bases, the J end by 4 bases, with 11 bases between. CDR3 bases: TGTGCCAGCAGTTGGGGGACACGAGGAAACACCATATATTTT. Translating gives CASSWGTRGNTIYF.

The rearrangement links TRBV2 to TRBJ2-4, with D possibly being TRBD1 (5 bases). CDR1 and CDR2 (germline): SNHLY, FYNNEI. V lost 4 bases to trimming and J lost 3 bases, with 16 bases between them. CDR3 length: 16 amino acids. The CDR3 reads CASSGGAGYSKNIQYF. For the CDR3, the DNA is TGTGCCAGCAGTGGAGGTGCAGGGTATAGCAAAAACATTCAGTACTTC.

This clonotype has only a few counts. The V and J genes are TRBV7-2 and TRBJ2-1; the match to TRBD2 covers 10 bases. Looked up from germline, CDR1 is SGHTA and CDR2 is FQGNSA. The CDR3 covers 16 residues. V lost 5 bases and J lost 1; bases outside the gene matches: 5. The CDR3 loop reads CASSRLAGSSYNEQFF. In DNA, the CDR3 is TGTGCCAGCAGCCGACTAGCGGGCTCGTCCTACAATGAGCAGTTCTTC. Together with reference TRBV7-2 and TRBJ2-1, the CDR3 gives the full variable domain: GAGVSQSPSNKVTEKGKDVELRCDPISGHTALYWYRQSLGQGLEFLIYFQGNSAPDKSGLPSDRFSAERTGGSVSTLTIQRTQQEDSAVYLCASSRLAGSSYNEQFFGPGTRLTVL.

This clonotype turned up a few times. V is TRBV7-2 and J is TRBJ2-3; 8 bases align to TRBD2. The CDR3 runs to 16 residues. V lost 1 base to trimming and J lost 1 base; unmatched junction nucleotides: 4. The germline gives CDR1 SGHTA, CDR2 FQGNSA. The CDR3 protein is CASSLGTGRGTDTQYF. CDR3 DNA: TGTGCCAGCAGCTTAGGGACCGGGAGGGGCACAGATACGCAGTATTTT.